These T cell receptor beta chains were read from a single sample in a study of blood T cells in healthy people across ages. MiXCR was run by TCRdb on the 5' RACE reads, yielding one entry per CDR3 protein. The sample lists more than 1,400,000 distinct CDR3 sequences, 35% to 45% occurring once. Sequenced material: blood. The source is a woman aged 18-29 years in good health. CDR3s include the opening cysteine and the closing phenylalanine or tryptophan. D genes are given only for firm matches.

D	V	CDR3
NA	TRBV28	CASSLTEIYLSNQPQHF
NA	TRBV6-5	CASSYVWGDVYEQYF
NA	TRBV11-2	CASSLGVGSVYTQETQYF
NA	TRBV27	CASRGGGALNNEQFF
NA	TRBV4-1	CASSLHGTGHSDTEAFF
NA	TRBV20-1	CSARDGAGDSTGELFF
TRBD2	TRBV7-3	CASSLTLAGGQNEQFF
NA	TRBV20-1	CSASQRTEYGSQEETQYF
NA	TRBV20-1	CSAREALAKNIQYF
NA	TRBV28	CASSFYRGSPHGYTF
NA	TRBV6-1	CASSPPANDYNEQFF
NA	TRBV10-3	CANSAGQSTDTQYF
TRBD1	TRBV7-2	CASSPTGQLSGNTIYF
NA	TRBV9	CASSVAGRGPFNEQYF
NA	TRBV5-1	CASRLIEDTDTQYF
TRBD1	TRBV7-6	CASSFHRDSRNEQFF
TRBD1	TRBV12-3/TRBV12-4	CASTQGQGGFNEQFF
NA	TRBV10-1	CASGKGGSGANVLTF
NA	TRBV3-1	CASSLSPRPSYEQYF
NA	TRBV3-1	CASAGAGVEQYF
NA	TRBV20-1	CSARVWPDHTYEQYF
NA	TRBV24-1	CATKDSSYNEQYF
TRBD2	TRBV27	CASSLTAGGTNTQYF
NA	TRBV5-1	CASSSQLRGSPAGYTF
NA	TRBV27	CASSLSISWGYTF
TRBD2	TRBV7-9	CASSSGLAGVNSYEQYF
NA	TRBV7-8	CASSHRGNTGELFF
TRBD2	TRBV27	CASRLAGGGYEQYF
NA	TRBV5-1	CASSNRAGPYEQYF
TRBD2	TRBV27	CASSWGTSSRSRETQYF
NA	TRBV3-1	CASSQEVSGGTDTQYF
TRBD1	TRBV27	CASRDSPIEKLFF
TRBD2	TRBV20-1	CSARGARSGRGGDTQYF
NA	TRBV29-1	CSVGTANTGELFF
NA	TRBV6-5	CASSYSSMATNEQFF
NA	TRBV15	CATSRGRVKFF
TRBD1	TRBV4-2	CTSSPRTGEDTQYF
NA	TRBV21-1	CASTTAREGEDEQYF
NA	TRBV7-2	CASSLNWGEGMNEQYF
NA	TRBV21-1	CASSTTGTANEKLFF
NA	TRBV5-1	CASGLNRREQYF
NA	TRBV18	CASSTTSRRPTDTQYF
NA	TRBV7-2	CASSLAAVYNKQFF
TRBD1	TRBV6-6	CASTTYLPGQKNYGYTF
NA	TRBV6-6	CASKPPGTSYEQYF
TRBD1	TRBV6-1	CASSVLGTAYNEQFF
TRBD2	TRBV12-3/TRBV12-4	CASSSTLGGVSYEQYF
NA	TRBV12-3/TRBV12-4	CASTKSGAENSNQPQHF
TRBD2	TRBV20-1	CSASPPRESHNEQFF
TRBD2	TRBV7-2	CASNLAGGGPYEQYF
NA	TRBV20-1	CSAGLVEGTQYF
NA	TRBV29-1	CSVEAKGRNTEAFF
NA	TRBV20-1	CSASEGAVNYGYTF
NA	TRBV3-1	CASSPSGFTDTQYF
TRBD2	TRBV24-1	CATSDMSGVADTQYF
NA	TRBV24-1	CATSDSRGSNQPQHF
NA	TRBV5-5	CASSFGLGLTDTQYF